This T cell receptor (beta chain) emerged from a study of blood T cell repertoires in COVID-19. Turning to the study itself: Among Cohort 3 donors, those recovered had two negative PCRs, clearance, or symptom resolution.

Repertoires were generated with immunoSEQ multiplex PCR, while TCRdb's copy carries only in-frame clones and drops some. The data show more than 200,000 clones, with roughly 87% seen just once and less than 8% held by the top ten. The TCR was taken from a man younger than 45 in a cohort exposed to, infected with or recovered from COVID-19 (not recorded which). Input material: PBMCs or T cells enriched from blood (not recorded which).

The CDR3, as DNA: TGTGCCAGCAGCCGCGGGTTTGATAATTCACCCCTCCACTTT. This sequence encodes CASSRGFDNSPLHF. V gene TRBV5-5 combines with J gene TRBJ1-6; D is ambiguous. Trimming pared 4 bases from V and 5 bases from J, leaving 10 bases between. From germline, CDR1 is SGHKS and CDR2 YYEKEE (reference sequence). The CDR3 runs to 14 residues.